The present TCR beta chain was sequenced within a study of T cell changes during pregnancy in multiple sclerosis. CDR1 is SGHTA, CDR2 FQGTGA, per germline. V was trimmed by 6 bases and J by 2 bases, leaving 13 bases between them. The CDR3 spans 14 residues. Data came from immunoSEQ multiplex PCR; TCRdb stores just in-frame clones and leaves some out. The profile shows around 57,000 clones, about 87% of them singletons. This specimen was peripheral blood, taken in the first trimester of pregnancy. The receptor was isolated from a female donor in good health, enrolled as a control in a pregnancy study. The V and J genes are TRBV7-3 and TRBJ1-1; possible D gene TRBD1, 6 bases. The chain's CDR3 is CASSKLQGNTEAFF. CDR3 in DNA: TGTGCCAGCAGTAAACTACAGGGAAACACTGAAGCTTTCTTT.